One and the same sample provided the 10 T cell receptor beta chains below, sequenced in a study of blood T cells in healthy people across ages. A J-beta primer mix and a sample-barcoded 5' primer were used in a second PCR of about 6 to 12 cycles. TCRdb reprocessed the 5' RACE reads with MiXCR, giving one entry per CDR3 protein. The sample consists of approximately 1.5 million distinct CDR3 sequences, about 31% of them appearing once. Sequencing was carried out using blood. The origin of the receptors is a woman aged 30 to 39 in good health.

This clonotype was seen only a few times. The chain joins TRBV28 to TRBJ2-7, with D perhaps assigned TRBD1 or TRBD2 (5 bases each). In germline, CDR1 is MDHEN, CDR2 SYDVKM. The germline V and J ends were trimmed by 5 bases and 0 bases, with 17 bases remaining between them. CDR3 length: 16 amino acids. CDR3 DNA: TGTGCCAGCAGTGCCCCAGGGACCCTGAGCTCCTACGAGCAGTACTTC. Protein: CASSAPGTLSSYEQYF.

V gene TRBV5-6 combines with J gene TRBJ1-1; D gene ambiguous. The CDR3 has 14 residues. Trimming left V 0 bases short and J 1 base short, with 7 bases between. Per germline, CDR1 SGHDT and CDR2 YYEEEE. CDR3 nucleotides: TGTGCCAGCAGCTTGGTTTTCGGGAACACTGAAGCTTTCTTT. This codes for CASSLVFGNTEAFF. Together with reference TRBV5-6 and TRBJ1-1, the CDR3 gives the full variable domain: DAGVTQSPTHLIKTRGQQVTLRCSPKSGHDTVSWYQQALGQGPQFIFQYYEEEERQRGNFPDRFSGHQFPNYSSELNVNALLLGDSALYLCASSLVFGNTEAFFGQGTRLTVV.

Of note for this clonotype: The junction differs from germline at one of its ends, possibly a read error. CDR3 protein: CSAATGSSYKQYF. For the CDR3, the DNA is TGCAGTGCAGCAACAGGGTCCTCCTACAAGCAGTACTTC. The chain couples TRBV20-1 to TRBJ2-7; possibly TRBD1 for D (6 bases). Per germline, CDR1 DFQATT and CDR2 SNEGSKA (reference sequence). The CDR3 has 13 residues.

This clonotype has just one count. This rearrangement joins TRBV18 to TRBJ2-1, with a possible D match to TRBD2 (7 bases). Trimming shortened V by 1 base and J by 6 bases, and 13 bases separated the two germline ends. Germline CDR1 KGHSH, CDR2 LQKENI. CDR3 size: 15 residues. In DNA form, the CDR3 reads TGTGCCAGCTCACCACTGAGGGGGGGGCTCAATGAGCAGTTCTTC. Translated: CASSPLRGGLNEQFF.

CDR3 sequence (DNA): TGCGCCAGCAGCCACTCGAACAGGGAGGGTGGCTACACCTTC. Residues: CASSHSNREGGYTF. V usage is TRBV4-1 and J usage is TRBJ1-2; D is possibly TRBD1 (6 bases). Trimming stripped 3 bases from V and 7 bases from J, with 15 bases between. The CDR3 totals 14 residues. Germline values: CDR1 MGHRA, CDR2 YSYEKL.

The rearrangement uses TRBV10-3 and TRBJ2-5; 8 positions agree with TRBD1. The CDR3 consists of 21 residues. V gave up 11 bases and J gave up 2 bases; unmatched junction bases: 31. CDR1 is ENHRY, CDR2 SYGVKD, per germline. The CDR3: CAVSGGDGSRTSAVEQETQYF. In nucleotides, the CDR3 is TGTGCCGTCTCAGGGGGCGATGGCTCTCGGACCTCGGCCGTAGAACAAGAGACCCAGTACTTC.

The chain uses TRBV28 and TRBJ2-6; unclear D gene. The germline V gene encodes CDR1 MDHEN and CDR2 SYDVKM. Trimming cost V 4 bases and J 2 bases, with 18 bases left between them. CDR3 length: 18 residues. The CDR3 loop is CASSSFLGWSPGANVLTF. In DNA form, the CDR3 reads TGTGCCAGCAGTTCCTTCTTAGGCTGGTCCCCTGGGGCCAACGTCCTGACTTTC.

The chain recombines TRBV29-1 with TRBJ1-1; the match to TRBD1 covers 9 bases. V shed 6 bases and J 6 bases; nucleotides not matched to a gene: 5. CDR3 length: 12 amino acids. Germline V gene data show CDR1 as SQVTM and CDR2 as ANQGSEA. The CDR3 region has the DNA TGCAGCGTCGGACAGGGGCTCTCTGAAGCTTTCTTT. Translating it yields CSVGQGLSEAFF. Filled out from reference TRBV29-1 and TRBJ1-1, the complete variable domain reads SAVISQKPSRDICQRGTSLTIQCQVDSQVTMMFWYRQQPGQSLTLIATANQGSEATYESGFVIDKFPISRPNLTFSTLTVSNMSPEDSSIYLCSVGQGLSEAFFGQGTRLTVV.

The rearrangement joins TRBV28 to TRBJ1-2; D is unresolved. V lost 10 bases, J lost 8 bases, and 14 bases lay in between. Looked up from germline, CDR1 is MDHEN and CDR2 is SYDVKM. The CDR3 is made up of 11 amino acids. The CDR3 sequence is CAIAGNGGYTF. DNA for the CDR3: TGTGCCATCGCCGGGAACGGAGGCTACACCTTC.

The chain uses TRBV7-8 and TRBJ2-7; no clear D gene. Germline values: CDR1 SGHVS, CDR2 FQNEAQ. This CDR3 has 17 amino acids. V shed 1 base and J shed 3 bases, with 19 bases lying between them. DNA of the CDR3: TGTGCCAGCAGCTTAGGCCCAATCCCTATTGAGAACTACGAGCAGTACTTC. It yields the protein CASSLGPIPIENYEQYF.